Here is one TCR beta chain with its context. The antigen is undetermined. The repertoire was sequenced with immunoSEQ multiplex PCR; TCRdb's copy has only in-frame clones and lacks some. This sample has roughly 20,000 clones, with nearly 85% found just once. The CDR3 runs to 15 residues. V was cut by 4 bases and J by 7 bases, with 15 bases left in between. Per the germline V gene, CDR1 is SGHRS and CDR2 is YFSETQ. These data belong to a study of OX40 agonist ivuxolimab in advanced cancers. Regarding the study as a whole: Certain nonresponders likewise exhibited a low normalized T-cell clonal expansion.

The sample consisted of CD4+ or CD8+ T cells sorted from blood, taken in a trial of the OX40 agonist ivuxolimab. The V call is TRBV5-1, the J call TRBJ1-6, with D possibly TRBD1 on 5 matching bases. This clonotype was sampled from an adult with an advanced solid tumor such as melanoma, head and neck, liver or kidney cancer. The CDR3, as DNA: TGCGCCAGCAGCCCTACAGGATGGGGAAATTCACCCCTCCACTTT. The encoded protein is CASSPTGWGNSPLHF.